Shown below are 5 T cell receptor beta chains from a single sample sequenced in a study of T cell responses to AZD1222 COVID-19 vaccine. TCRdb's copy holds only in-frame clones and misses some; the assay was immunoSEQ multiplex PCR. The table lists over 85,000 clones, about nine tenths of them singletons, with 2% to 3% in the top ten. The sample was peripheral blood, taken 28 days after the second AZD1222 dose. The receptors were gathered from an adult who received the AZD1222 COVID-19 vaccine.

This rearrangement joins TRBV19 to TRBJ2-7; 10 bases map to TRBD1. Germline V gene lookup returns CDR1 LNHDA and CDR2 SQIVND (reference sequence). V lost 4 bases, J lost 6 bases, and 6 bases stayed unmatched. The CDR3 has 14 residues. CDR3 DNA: TGTGCCAGTAGTAAGGGACAGGGGACGCTCGAGCAGTACTTC. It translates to CASSKGQGTLEQYF.

The CDR3 sequence is CASSQGTGFDNSYNEQFF. For the CDR3, the DNA is TGTGCCAGCAGCCAGGGTACAGGTTTTGATAACTCCTACAATGAGCAGTTCTTC. This chain links TRBV4-2 with TRBJ2-1, with D maybe TRBD1 (5 bases). The CDR3 has 18 residues. Between the trimmed V and J ends, which lost 3 bases and 0 bases, there was a span of 18 bases. Germline-derived CDR1 and CDR2 are LGHNA and YNFKEQ.

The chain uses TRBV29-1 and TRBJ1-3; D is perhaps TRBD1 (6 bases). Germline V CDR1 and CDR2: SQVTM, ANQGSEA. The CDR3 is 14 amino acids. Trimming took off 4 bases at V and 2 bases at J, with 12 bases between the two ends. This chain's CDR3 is CSVARGNAGNTIYF. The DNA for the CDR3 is TGCAGCGTTGCAAGGGGGAATGCTGGAAACACCATATATTTT.

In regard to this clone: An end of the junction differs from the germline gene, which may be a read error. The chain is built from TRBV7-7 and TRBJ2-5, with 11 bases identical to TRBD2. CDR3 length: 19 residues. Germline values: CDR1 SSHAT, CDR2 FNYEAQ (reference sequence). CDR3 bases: TGTGCTAGCAGCTTAGTTCCCCCTCTTAGCGGGGGGGCCGGCGAGACCCAGTACTTC. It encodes CASSLVPPLSGGAGETQYF.

The DNA for the CDR3 is TGTGCCAGCAGTACGTGGGACAATGAGCAGTTCTTC. It yields the protein CASSTWDNEQFF. V gene TRBV28 combines with J gene TRBJ2-1; D not certain. Germline V CDR1 and CDR2: MDHEN, SYDVKM. The ends were cut back, 5 bases at V and 5 bases at J, with 7 bases in the middle. There are 12 residues in the CDR3.